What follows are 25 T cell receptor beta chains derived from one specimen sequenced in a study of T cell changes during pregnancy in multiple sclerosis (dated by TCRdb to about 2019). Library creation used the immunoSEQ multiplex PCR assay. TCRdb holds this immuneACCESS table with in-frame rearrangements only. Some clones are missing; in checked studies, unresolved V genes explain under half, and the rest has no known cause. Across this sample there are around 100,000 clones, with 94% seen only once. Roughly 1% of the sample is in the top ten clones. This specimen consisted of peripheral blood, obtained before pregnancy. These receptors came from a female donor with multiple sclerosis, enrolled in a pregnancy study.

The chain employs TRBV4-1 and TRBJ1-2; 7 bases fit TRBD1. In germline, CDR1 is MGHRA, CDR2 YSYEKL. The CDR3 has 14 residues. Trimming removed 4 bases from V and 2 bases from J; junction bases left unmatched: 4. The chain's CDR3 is CASSPDRANYGYTF. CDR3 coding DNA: TGCGCCAGCAGCCCCGACAGGGCGAACTATGGCTACACCTTC.

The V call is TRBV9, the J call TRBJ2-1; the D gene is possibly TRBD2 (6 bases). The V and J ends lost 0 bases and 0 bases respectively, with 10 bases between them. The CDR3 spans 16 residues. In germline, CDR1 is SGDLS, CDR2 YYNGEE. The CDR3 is CASSVVGRGSYNEQFF. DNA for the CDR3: TGTGCCAGCAGCGTAGTCGGGAGAGGCTCCTACAATGAGCAGTTCTTC.

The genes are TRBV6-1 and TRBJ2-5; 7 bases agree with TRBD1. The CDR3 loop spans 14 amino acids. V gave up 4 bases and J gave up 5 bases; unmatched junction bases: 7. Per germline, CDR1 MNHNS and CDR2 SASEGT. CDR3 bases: TGTGCCAGCAGTGGGGCGACAGGGTGGGAGACCCAGTACTTC. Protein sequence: CASSGATGWETQYF.

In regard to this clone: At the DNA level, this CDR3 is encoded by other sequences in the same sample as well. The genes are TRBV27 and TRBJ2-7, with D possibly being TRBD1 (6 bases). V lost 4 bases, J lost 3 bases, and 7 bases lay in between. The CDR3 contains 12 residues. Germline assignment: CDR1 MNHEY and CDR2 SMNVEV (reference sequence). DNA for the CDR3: TGTGCCAGCAGTTCACAGGGCTACGAGCAGTACTTC. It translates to CASSSQGYEQYF.

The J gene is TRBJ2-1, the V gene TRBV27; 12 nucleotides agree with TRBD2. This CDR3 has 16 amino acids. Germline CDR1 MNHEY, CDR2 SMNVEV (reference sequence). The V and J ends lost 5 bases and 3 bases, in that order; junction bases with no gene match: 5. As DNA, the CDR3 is TGTGCCAGCAGTCCTGGACTAGCGGGATTCTACAATGAGCAGTTCTTC. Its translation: CASSPGLAGFYNEQFF.

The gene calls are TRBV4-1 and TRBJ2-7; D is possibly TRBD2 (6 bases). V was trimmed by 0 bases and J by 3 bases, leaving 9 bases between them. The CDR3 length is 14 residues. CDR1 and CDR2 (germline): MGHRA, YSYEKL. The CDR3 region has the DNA TGCGCCAGCAGCCAAGAGCCGGACTACTACGAGCAGTACTTC. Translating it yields CASSQEPDYYEQYF.

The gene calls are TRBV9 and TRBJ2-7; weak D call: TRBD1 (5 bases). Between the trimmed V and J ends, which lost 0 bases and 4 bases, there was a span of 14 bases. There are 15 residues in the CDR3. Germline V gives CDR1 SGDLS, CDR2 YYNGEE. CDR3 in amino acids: CASSVGAGKLYEQYF. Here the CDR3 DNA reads TGTGCCAGCAGCGTAGGAGCAGGGAAATTATACGAGCAGTACTTC.

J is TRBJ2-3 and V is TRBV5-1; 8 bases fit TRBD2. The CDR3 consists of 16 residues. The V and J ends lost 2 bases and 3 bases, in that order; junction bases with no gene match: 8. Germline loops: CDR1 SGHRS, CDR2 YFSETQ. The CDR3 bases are TGCGCCAGCAGCTTCCGCGCTAGCGGGTTAACAGATACGCAGTATTTT. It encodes CASSFRASGLTDTQYF.

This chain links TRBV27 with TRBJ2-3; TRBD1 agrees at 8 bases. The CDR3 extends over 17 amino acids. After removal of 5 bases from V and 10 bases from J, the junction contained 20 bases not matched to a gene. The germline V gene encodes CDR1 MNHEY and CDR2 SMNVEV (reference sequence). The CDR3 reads CASSPQLRTGSYLAQYF. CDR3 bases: TGTGCCAGCAGTCCACAACTCCGGACAGGGTCCTACCTCGCGCAGTATTTT.

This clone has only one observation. The CDR3 loop reads CASSWDRSYNEQFF. The CDR3 nucleotides read TGTGCCAGTAGCTGGGACAGATCCTACAATGAGCAGTTCTTC. V is TRBV19 and J is TRBJ2-1; 7 bases map to TRBD1. Germline assignment: CDR1 LNHDA and CDR2 SQIVND (reference sequence). The CDR3 runs to 14 residues. V dropped 6 bases and J dropped 1; count of bases not matched to a gene: 3.

Here the CDR3 reads CASSLGGSPYNEQFF. The CDR3 DNA reads TGTGCCAGCAGCTTAGGAGGGAGCCCATACAATGAGCAGTTCTTC. J is TRBJ2-1 and V is TRBV13; D perhaps matches TRBD2 (5 bases). Germline CDR1 reads PRHDT; CDR2 reads FYEKMQ (reference sequence). V was pared by 0 bases and J by 4 bases, with 10 bases between. This CDR3 is 15 amino acids long.

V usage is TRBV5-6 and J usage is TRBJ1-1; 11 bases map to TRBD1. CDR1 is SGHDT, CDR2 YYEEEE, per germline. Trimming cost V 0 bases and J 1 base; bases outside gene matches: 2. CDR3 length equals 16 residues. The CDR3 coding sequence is TGTGCCAGCAGCTTGGCCGGGACAGGGGGGAACACTGAAGCTTTCTTT. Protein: CASSLAGTGGNTEAFF.

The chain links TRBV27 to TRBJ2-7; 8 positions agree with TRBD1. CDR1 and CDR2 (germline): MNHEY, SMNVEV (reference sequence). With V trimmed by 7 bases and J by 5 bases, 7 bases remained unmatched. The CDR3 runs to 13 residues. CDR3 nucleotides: TGTGCCAGCACCTCAGGGGGCGTAAACGAGCAGTACTTC. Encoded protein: CASTSGGVNEQYF.

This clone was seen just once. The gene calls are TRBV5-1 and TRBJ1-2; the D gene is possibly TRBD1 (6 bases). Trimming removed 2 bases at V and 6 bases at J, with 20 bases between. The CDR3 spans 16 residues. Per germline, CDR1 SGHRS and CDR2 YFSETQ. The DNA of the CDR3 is TGCGCCAGCAGCTTATCCCGGATCGGGACAACCGATGGCTACACCTTC. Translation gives CASSLSRIGTTDGYTF.

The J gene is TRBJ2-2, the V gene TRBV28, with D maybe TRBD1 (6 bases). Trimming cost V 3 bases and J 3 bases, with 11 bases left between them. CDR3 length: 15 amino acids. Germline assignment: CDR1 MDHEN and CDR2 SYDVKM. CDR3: CASSFQGQHTGELFF. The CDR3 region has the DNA TGTGCCAGCAGTTTTCAGGGGCAGCACACCGGGGAGCTGTTTTTT.

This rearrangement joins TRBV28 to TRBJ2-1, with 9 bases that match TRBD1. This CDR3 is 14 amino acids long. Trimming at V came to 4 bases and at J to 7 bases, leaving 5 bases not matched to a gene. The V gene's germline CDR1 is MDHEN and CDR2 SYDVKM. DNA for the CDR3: TGTGCCAGCAGTTCGGACAGGGGTTGGAATGAGCAGTTCTTC. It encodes CASSSDRGWNEQFF.

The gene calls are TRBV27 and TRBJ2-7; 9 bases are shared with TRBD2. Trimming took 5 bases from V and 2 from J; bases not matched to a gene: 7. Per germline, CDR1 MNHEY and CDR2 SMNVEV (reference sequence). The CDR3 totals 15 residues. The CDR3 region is CASSLIAGEAYEQYF. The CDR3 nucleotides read TGTGCCAGCAGTCTAATAGCGGGGGAGGCCTACGAGCAGTACTTC.

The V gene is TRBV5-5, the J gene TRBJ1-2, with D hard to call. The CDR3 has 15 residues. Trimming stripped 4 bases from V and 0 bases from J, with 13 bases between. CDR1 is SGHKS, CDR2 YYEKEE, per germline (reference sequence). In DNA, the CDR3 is TGTGCCAGCAGCATAGCCACCGGGGCTAACTATGGCTACACCTTC. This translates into CASSIATGANYGYTF.

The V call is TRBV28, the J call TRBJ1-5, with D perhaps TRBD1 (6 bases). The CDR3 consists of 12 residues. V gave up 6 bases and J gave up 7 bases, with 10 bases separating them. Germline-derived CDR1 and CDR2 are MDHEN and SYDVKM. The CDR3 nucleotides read TGTGCCAGCAGAAACAGGGACCAGCCCCAGCATTTT. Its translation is CASRNRDQPQHF.

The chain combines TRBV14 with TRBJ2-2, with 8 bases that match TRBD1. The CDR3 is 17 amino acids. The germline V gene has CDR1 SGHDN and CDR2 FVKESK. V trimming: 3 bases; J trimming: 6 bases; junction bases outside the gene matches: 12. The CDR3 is CASSQDRQGARAGELFF. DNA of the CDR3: TGTGCCAGCAGCCAGGACCGTCAGGGGGCGCGAGCCGGGGAGCTGTTTTTT.

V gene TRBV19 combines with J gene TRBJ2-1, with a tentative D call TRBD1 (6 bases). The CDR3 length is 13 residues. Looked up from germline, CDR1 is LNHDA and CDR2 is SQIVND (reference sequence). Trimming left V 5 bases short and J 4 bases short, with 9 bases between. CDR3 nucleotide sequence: TGTGCCAGTAGTTACAGGGCTTACAATGAGCAGTTCTTC. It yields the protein CASSYRAYNEQFF. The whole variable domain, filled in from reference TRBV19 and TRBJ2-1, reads DGGITQSPKYLFRKEGQNVTLSCEQNLNHDAMYWYRQDPGQGLRLIYYSQIVNDFQKGDIAEGYSVSREKKESFPLTVTSAQKNPTAFYLCASSYRAYNEQFFGPGTRLTVL.

CDR3 sequence (DNA): TGTGCCAGCAGTTGGGAAGCGGGAGGAGGAGAGCAGTACTTC. Residues: CASSWEAGGGEQYF. The rearrangement links TRBV27 to TRBJ2-7; 9 positions agree with TRBD2. The CDR3 runs 14 residues. Germline CDR1 reads MNHEY; CDR2 reads SMNVEV (reference sequence). V was pared by 4 bases and J by 7 bases, with 8 bases of the junction left unmatched.

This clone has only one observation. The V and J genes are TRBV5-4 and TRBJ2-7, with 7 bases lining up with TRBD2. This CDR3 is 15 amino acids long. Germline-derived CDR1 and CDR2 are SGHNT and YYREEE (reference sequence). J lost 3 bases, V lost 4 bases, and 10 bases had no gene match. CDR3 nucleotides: TGTGCCAGCAGCGCGGGCGGCAAGCGGGACTACGAGCAGTACTTC. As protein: CASSAGGKRDYEQYF.

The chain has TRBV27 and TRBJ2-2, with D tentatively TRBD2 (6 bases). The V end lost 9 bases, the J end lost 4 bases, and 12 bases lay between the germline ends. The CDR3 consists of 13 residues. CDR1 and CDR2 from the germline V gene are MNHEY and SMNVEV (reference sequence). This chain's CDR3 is CASSGTGTGELFF. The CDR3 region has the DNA TGTGCCAGTTCAGGGACTGGCACCGGGGAGCTGTTTTTT.

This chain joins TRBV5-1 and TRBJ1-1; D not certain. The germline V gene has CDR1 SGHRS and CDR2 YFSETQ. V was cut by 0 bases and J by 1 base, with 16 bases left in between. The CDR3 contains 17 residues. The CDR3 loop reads CASSLATMRRRNTEAFF. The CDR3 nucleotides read TGCGCCAGCAGCTTGGCAACTATGCGTCGGCGGAACACTGAAGCTTTCTTT.